This TCR beta chain stems from a study of T-cell memory formation after mild COVID-19. Broader study findings: CD4+ contracting clones lay mainly in CM and EM, CD8+ ones in EMRA. Pre-infection memory contained some responding clones, which suggested that cross-reactive memory had joined.

TCRdb re-derived calls from the 5' RACE reads in MiXCR, one entry per CDR3 protein. The data contain about 190,000 distinct CDR3 sequences, 20% to 25% of them singletons. This CDR3 has 16 amino acids. Germline V gives CDR1 SGDLS, CDR2 YYNGEE. Trimming removed 0 bases at V and 3 bases at J, with 13 bases between. A note on this clonotype: Its antigen remains unknown.

The receptor was derived from an adult woman who had mild COVID-19 (a few samples of this study predate the infection). Cell type and time point are not known. The V and J genes are TRBV9 and TRBJ2-1; D is possibly TRBD1 or TRBD2 (6 bases each). Sequencing input: PBMCs or a T cell subset sorted from them (not recorded which). CDR3 sequence reads: CASSVESGAHYNEQFF. The CDR3 DNA reads as TGTGCCAGCAGCGTAGAGTCGGGGGCTCACTACAATGAGCAGTTCTTC.